What follows are 9 T cell receptor beta chains derived from one specimen sequenced in a study of T-cell reconstitution after alpha-beta-depleted transplantation in children. Unique molecular identifiers were incorporated during preparation of the TCRbeta library. TCRdb analysed the PCR reads with MiXCR anew, one entry per CDR3 protein. The profile shows some 390,000 distinct CDR3 sequences, 20% of them singletons. The sequencing used PBMCs from the stem cell graft donor, collected from the stem cell graft. These receptor sequences come from a human donor who donated a stem cell graft to a child with acute myeloid leukemia.

Only one count was recorded for this clonotype. The V gene is TRBV4-3, the J gene TRBJ2-2; D perhaps matches TRBD2 (6 bases). The CDR3 consists of 15 residues. The V gene lost 0 bases and the J gene lost 5 bases, with 10 bases spanning the gap. In germline, CDR1 is LGHNA, CDR2 YSLEER. In nucleotides, the CDR3 is TGCGCCAGCAGCCAAGAGACTAGAGCTACCGGGGAGCTGTTTTTT. It encodes CASSQETRATGELFF.

The gene calls are TRBV20-1 and TRBJ2-1, with TRBD1 matching over 8 bases. J gave up 1 base and V 5 bases, and 7 bases lay outside the gene matches. Germline assignment: CDR1 DFQATT and CDR2 SNEGSKA (reference sequence). This CDR3 is built from 15 residues. The CDR3 is CSAVDRGLSYNEQFF. CDR3 coding DNA: TGCAGTGCTGTTGACAGGGGTCTTTCCTACAATGAGCAGTTCTTC.

This clonotype was seen a handful of times. This chain uses TRBV29-1 with TRBJ2-1; D possibly corresponds to TRBD1 (6 bases). Per germline, CDR1 SQVTM and CDR2 ANQGSEA. V was shortened by 5 bases and J by 7 bases, with 18 bases between the two germline ends. The CDR3 sequence is 14 residues long. The CDR3 spells CSVLGQRPNNEQFF. In DNA form, the CDR3 reads TGCAGCGTTCTCGGACAGCGGCCCAATAATGAGCAGTTCTTC.

This clonotype was found a few times. This chain links TRBV28 with TRBJ2-7; D is perhaps TRBD2 (6 bases). Trimming removed 5 bases from V and 6 bases from J, with 20 bases in between. CDR3 length: 15 amino acids. Per the germline V gene, CDR1 is MDHEN and CDR2 is SYDVKM. The CDR3 nucleotides are TGTGCCAGCAGTGTTGGTAGGGCCGCCGGGAGCGAGCAGTACTTC. It is translated as CASSVGRAAGSEQYF.

The chain recombines TRBV12-3 or TRBV12-4 with TRBJ2-7; 14 bases map to TRBD2. This CDR3 contains 16 residues. V lost 5 bases to trimming and J lost 4 bases; unmatched junction nucleotides: 7. CDR3 loop: CASSRGTSGSLYEQYF. CDR3 DNA sequence: TGTGCCAGCAGTCGGGGGACTAGCGGGAGCTTATACGAGCAGTACTTC.

The chain combines TRBV3-1 with TRBJ2-1; 8 bases line up with TRBD1. The CDR3 sequence is 16 residues long. Looked up from germline, CDR1 is LGHDT and CDR2 is YNNKEL (reference sequence). J was trimmed by 0 bases and V by 3 bases; bases with no gene match: 4. The CDR3 nucleotides read TGTGCCAGCAGCCAGGTTGACAGGGGCTCCTACAATGAGCAGTTCTTC. It codes for CASSQVDRGSYNEQFF.

V and J are TRBV20-1 and TRBJ2-3; 10 bases map to TRBD2. The CDR3 is made up of 16 amino acids. The V gene's germline CDR1 is DFQATT and CDR2 SNEGSKA (reference sequence). V dropped 1 base and J dropped 4; count of bases not matched to a gene: 8. The CDR3: CSARATSGIFPDTQYF. The CDR3 DNA sequence: TGCAGTGCTAGAGCCACTAGCGGGATATTCCCAGATACGCAGTATTTT.

This sequence joins TRBV15 and TRBJ2-6; 7 bases align to TRBD1. The CDR3 covers 17 residues. Trimming at V came to 2 bases and at J to 2 bases, leaving 6 bases not matched to a gene. Germline CDR1 LNHNV, CDR2 YYDKDF (reference sequence). Here the CDR3 reads CATSRRARGTGANVLTF. The CDR3 DNA follows: TGTGCCACCAGCAGACGCGCCAGGGGGACTGGGGCCAACGTCCTGACTTTC.

The table lists this clonotype with many counts. The CDR3 loop reads CASSYLGDYNEQFF. In DNA, the CDR3 is TGTGCCAGCAGTTACCTCGGCGACTACAATGAGCAGTTCTTC. The chain has TRBV6-5 and TRBJ2-1; D gene uncertain. The ends were cut back, 2 bases at V and 3 bases at J, with 8 bases in the middle. In germline, CDR1 is MNHEY, CDR2 SVGAGI. CDR3 length: 14 residues.